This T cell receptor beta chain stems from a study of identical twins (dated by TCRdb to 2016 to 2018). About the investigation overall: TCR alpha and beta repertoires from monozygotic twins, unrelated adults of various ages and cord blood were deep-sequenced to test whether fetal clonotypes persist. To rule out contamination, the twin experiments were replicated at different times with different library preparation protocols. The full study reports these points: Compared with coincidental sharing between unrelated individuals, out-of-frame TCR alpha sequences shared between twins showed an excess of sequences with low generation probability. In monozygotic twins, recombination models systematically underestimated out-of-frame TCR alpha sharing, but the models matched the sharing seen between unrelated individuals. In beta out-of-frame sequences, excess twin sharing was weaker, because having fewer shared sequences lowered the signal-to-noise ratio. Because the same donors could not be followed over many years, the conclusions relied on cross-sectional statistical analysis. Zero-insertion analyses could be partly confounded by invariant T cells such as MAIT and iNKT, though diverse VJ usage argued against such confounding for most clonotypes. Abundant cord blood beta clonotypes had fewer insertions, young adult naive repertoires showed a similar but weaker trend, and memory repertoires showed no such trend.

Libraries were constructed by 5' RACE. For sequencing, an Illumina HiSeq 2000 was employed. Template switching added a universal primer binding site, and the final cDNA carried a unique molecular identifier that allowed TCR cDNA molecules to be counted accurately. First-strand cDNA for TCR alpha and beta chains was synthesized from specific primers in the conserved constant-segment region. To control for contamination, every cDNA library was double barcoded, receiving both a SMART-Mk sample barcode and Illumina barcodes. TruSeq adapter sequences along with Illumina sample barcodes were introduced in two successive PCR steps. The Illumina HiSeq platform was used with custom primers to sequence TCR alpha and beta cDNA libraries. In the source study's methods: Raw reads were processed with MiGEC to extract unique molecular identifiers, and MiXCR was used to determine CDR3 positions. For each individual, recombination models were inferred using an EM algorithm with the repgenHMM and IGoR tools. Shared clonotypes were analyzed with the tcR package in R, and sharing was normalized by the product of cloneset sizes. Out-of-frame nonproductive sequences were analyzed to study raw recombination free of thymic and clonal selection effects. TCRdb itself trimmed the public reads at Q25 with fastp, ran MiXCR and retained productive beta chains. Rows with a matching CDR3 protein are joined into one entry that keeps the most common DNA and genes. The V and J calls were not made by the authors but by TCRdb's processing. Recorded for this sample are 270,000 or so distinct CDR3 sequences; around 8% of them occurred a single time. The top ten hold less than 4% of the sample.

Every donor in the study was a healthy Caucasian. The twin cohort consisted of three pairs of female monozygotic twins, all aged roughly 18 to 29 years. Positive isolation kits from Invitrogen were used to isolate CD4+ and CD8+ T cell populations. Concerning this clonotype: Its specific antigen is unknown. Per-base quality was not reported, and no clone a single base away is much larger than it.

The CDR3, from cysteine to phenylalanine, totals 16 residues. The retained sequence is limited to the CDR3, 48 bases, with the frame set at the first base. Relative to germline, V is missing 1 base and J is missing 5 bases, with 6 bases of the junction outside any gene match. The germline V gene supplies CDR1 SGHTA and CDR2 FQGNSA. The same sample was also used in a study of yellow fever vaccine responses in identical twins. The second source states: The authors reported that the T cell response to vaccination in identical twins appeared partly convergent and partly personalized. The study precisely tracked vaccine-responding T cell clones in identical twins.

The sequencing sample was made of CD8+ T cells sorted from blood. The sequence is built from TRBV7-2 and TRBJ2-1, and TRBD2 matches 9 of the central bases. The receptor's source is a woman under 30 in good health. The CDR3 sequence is CASSLEGSGSDNEQFF. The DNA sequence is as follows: TGTGCCAGCAGCTTAGAAGGTAGCGGGAGCGACAATGAGCAGTTCTTC.